The 19 T cell receptor beta chains in this list originate from one sample, sequenced in a study of cytomegalovirus exposure and HLA in healthy donors. PCR primers comprised 60 Vbeta and 13 Jbeta primers. Some clones are missing from TCRdb's copy, which holds only in-frame ones; the method was immunoSEQ multiplex PCR. Found here are about 160,000 clones, over 60% of them singletons; the top ten hold 0.7% to 0.8%. Source material: PBMCs. The receptors were gathered from a female donor in good health and CMV-seronegative.

This clone was observed a few times. In nucleotides, the CDR3 is TGTGCCAGCAGCTTAGCTGCAGGGGCTAACTATGGCTACACCTTC. It encodes CASSLAAGANYGYTF. The rearrangement uses TRBV7-2 and TRBJ1-2, with D tentatively TRBD1 (6 bases). The CDR3 extends over 15 amino acids. V was pared by 0 bases and J by 0 bases, with 8 bases between. Germline values: CDR1 SGHTA, CDR2 FQGNSA. Supplemented by reference TRBV7-2 and TRBJ1-2, the full variable domain reads GAGVSQSPSNKVTEKGKDVELRCDPISGHTALYWYRQSLGQGLEFLIYFQGNSAPDKSGLPSDRFSAERTGGSVSTLTIQRTQQEDSAVYLCASSLAAGANYGYTFGSGTRLTVV.

This clone was recorded only once. DNA of the CDR3: TGTGCCAGCAGTTCGCTACCGACAGGAGTTAATGAAAAACTGTTTTTT. It specifies CASSSLPTGVNEKLFF. The chain couples TRBV7-9 to TRBJ1-4, with a tentative D call TRBD1 (6 bases). This CDR3 is 16 amino acids long. The germline V and J ends were trimmed by 6 bases and 4 bases, with 18 bases remaining between them. Looked up from germline, CDR1 is SEHNR and CDR2 is FQNEAQ (reference sequence).

The chain uses TRBV4-2 and TRBJ2-3; D may be TRBD2 (6 bases). The CDR3 length is 14 residues. The ends were cut back, 4 bases at V and 4 bases at J, with 12 bases in the middle. Germline values: CDR1 LGHNA, CDR2 YNFKEQ. Written as DNA, the CDR3 is TGTGCCAGCAGCCGACTGGCGGGGTCAGATACGCAGTATTTT. Translating gives CASSRLAGSDTQYF.

The V call is TRBV6-1, the J call TRBJ2-5; possibly TRBD1 for D (6 bases). The V and J ends lost 4 bases and 1 base respectively, with 7 bases between them. CDR1 is MNHNS, CDR2 SASEGT, per germline. This CDR3 region has 13 residues. The CDR3, as DNA: TGTGCCAGCAGTGGGACAGTCCAAGAGACCCAGTACTTC. It yields the protein CASSGTVQETQYF.

The rearrangement links TRBV7-2 to TRBJ2-7; 8 bases map to TRBD2. CDR1 and CDR2 (germline): SGHTA, FQGNSA. This CDR3 contains 15 residues. The V gene end was trimmed by 1 base and the J gene end by 7 bases; junction bases not matched to a gene: 9. CDR3 protein: CASSLETGRAVEQYF. The CDR3 region has the DNA TGTGCCAGCAGCTTAGAAACCGGGAGGGCCGTGGAGCAGTACTTC.

The gene calls are TRBV5-1 and TRBJ2-5; D gene uncertain. V gave up 5 bases and J gave up 2 bases, with 13 bases separating them. This CDR3 region has 14 residues. Looked up from germline, CDR1 is SGHRS and CDR2 is YFSETQ. The CDR3: CASSGSAQQETQYF. The CDR3 nucleotides are TGCGCCAGCAGTGGCAGTGCCCAACAAGAGACCCAGTACTTC. Together with reference TRBV5-1 and TRBJ2-5, the CDR3 gives the full variable domain: KAGVTQTPRYLIKTRGQQVTLSCSPISGHRSVSWYQQTPGQGLQFLFEYFSETQRNKGNFPGRFSGRQFSNSRSEMNVSTLELGDSALYLCASSGSAQQETQYFGPGTRLLVL.

The gene calls are TRBV7-2 and TRBJ1-2, with TRBD1 matching over 9 bases. CDR3 length: 17 amino acids. Trimming at V came to 1 base and at J to 6 bases, leaving 12 bases not matched to a gene. CDR1 is SGHTA, CDR2 FQGNSA, per germline. As DNA, the CDR3 is TGTGCCAGCAGCTTAGATTATACAGGGGGCGATCAGGATGGCTACACCTTC. Its protein product is CASSLDYTGGDQDGYTF.

This clone was counted a few times. The rearrangement joins TRBV7-9 to TRBJ2-1, with D tentatively TRBD1 (5 bases). Germline CDR1 is SEHNR and CDR2 is FQNEAQ (reference sequence). The CDR3 is 13 residues long. The germline V and J ends were trimmed by 3 bases and 5 bases, with 8 bases remaining between them. The CDR3, as DNA: TGTGCCAGCAGCTTTTTACAGGACAATGAGCAGTTCTTC. Its protein product is CASSFLQDNEQFF. Complete variable domain (other parts from reference TRBV7-9 and TRBJ2-1): DTGVSQNPRHKITKRGQNVTFRCDPISEHNRLYWYRQTLGQGPEFLTYFQNEAQLEKSRLLSDRFSAERPKGSFSTLEIQRTEQGDSAMYLCASSFLQDNEQFFGPGTRLTVL.

This rearrangement joins TRBV6-5 to TRBJ2-7, with D perhaps matching TRBD1 (5 bases). From germline, CDR1 is MNHEY and CDR2 SVGAGI. The CDR3 is 13 amino acids. The ends were cut back, 7 bases at V and 3 bases at J, with 13 bases in the middle. CDR3 sequence: CASNPGNFYEQYF. The CDR3, as DNA: TGTGCCAGCAATCCAGGGAATTTCTACGAGCAGTACTTC.

The rearrangement joins TRBV25-1 to TRBJ2-1; TRBD2 might be the D (6 bases). Trimming shortened V by 0 bases and J by 6 bases, and 15 bases separated the two germline ends. CDR3 length: 16 amino acids. The V gene's germline CDR1 is MGHDK and CDR2 SYGVNS. The CDR3 protein is CASSEYPAGNGNEQFF. As DNA, the CDR3 is TGTGCCAGCAGTGAATATCCAGCGGGTAATGGCAATGAGCAGTTCTTC. The variable domain in full, completed from reference TRBV25-1 and TRBJ2-1, reads EADIYQTPRYLVIGTGKKITLECSQTMGHDKMYWYQQDPGMELHLIHYSYGVNSTEKGDLSSESTVSRIRTEHFPLTLESARPSHTSQYLCASSEYPAGNGNEQFFGPGTRLTVL.

The chain employs TRBV7-2 and TRBJ2-5, with D perhaps TRBD2 (6 bases). The end of the DNA fits TRBJ2-7 better, so the J call may be wrong. CDR3 size: 16 residues. CDR1 and CDR2 (germline): SGHTA, FQGNSA. DNA of the CDR3: TGTGCCAGCAGCTTGGGCCGGCTAGCGAGGACTTACGAGCAGTACTTC. This translates into CASSLGRLARTYEQYF.

The J gene is TRBJ2-7, the V gene TRBV7-2; D gene ambiguous. The CDR3 contains 18 residues. The germline CDR1 and CDR2 sequences are SGHTA and FQGNSA. V was shortened by 1 base and J by 7 bases, with 26 bases between the two germline ends. In nucleotides, the CDR3 is TGTGCCAGCAGCTTAGTTGGCCACAACCCACAAACACTACGGGAGCAGTACTTC. Translated, it gives CASSLVGHNPQTLREQYF.

This chain uses TRBV30 with TRBJ1-4, with a possible D match to TRBD1 (5 bases). Germline V gene data show CDR1 as GTSNPN and CDR2 as SVGIG (reference sequence). The CDR3 contains 13 residues. V dropped 3 bases and J dropped 4 bases, with 9 bases sitting between them. The chain's CDR3 is CAWRGAVNEKLFF. CDR3 sequence (DNA): TGTGCCTGGAGAGGGGCAGTTAATGAAAAACTGTTTTTT.

The chain joins TRBV20-1 to TRBJ1-3; D gene ambiguous. Germline V gene lookup returns CDR1 DFQATT and CDR2 SNEGSKA (reference sequence). This CDR3 has 11 amino acids. Trimming pared 2 bases from V and 3 bases from J, leaving 2 bases between. CDR3 sequence: CSARLGNTIYF. The DNA for the CDR3 is TGCAGTGCTAGACTTGGAAACACCATATATTTT.

The rearrangement links TRBV30 to TRBJ2-3; TRBD1 matches 10 bases. Looked up from germline, CDR1 is GTSNPN and CDR2 is SVGIG (reference sequence). V lost 5 bases and J lost 12; bases outside the gene matches: 2. The CDR3 spans 10 residues. The chain's CDR3 is CAWRQGAQYF. Here the CDR3 DNA reads TGTGCCTGGCGACAGGGGGCTCAGTATTTT.

About this clone itself: The sample has other DNA sequences that encode this CDR3 too. The DNA of the CDR3 is TGCGCCAGCAGCCAACCTGGCCAGGGAGGCGAAGACGAGCAGTACTTC. This translates into CASSQPGQGGEDEQYF. The gene calls are TRBV5-1 and TRBJ2-7; possibly TRBD2 for D (6 bases). The V end was cut by 4 bases, the J end by 5 bases, with 22 bases between. There are 16 residues in the CDR3. Germline V gene lookup returns CDR1 SGHRS and CDR2 YFSETQ.

The chain combines TRBV27 with TRBJ1-4; D might be TRBD1 (5 bases). The V gene lost 6 bases and the J gene lost 4 bases, with 12 bases spanning the gap. The CDR3 loop spans 14 amino acids. Germline values: CDR1 MNHEY, CDR2 SMNVEV (reference sequence). The CDR3, as DNA: TGTGCCAGCAGCTCTGACAGTTATAATGAAAAACTGTTTTTT. It translates to CASSSDSYNEKLFF.

The chain links TRBV6-5 to TRBJ1-1; D may be TRBD1 (6 bases). The germline V gene has CDR1 MNHEY and CDR2 SVGAGI. CDR3 length: 14 amino acids. The V gene lost 0 bases and the J gene lost 10 bases, with 15 bases spanning the gap. The CDR3 DNA reads as TGTGCCAGCAGTTACTCGAATGCGGACAGACGAGCTTTCTTT. Protein sequence: CASSYSNADRRAFF.

The gene calls are TRBV18 and TRBJ1-4; D is perhaps TRBD1 (6 bases). CDR1 and CDR2 (germline): KGHSH, LQKENI. The CDR3 covers 12 residues. With 5 bases removed from V and 12 bases from J, the gap between germline ends came to 13 bases. For the CDR3, the DNA is TGTGCCAGCTCAAGAAAACAGGGAGAACTGTTTTTT. This encodes CASSRKQGELFF.